This record looks at one TCR beta chain sequence and its context. This sample was taken from a study of blood T cell repertoires in COVID-19. Background on the study: T cells, B-cell-depleted T cells, or PBMCs provided the cDNA or gDNA that served as material.

Only in-frame clones appear in the TCRdb table, and some are missing; sequencing was by immunoSEQ multiplex PCR. The table includes about 100,000 clones, around nine tenths detected once. J was trimmed by 6 bases and V by 4 bases; bases with no gene match: 13. The CDR3 length is 15 residues. Germline CDR1 and CDR2: SGHRS and YFSETQ. Input material: peripheral blood. The chain links TRBV5-1 to TRBJ2-7, with 7 bases matching TRBD1. The sequence came from a woman in her thirties with acute or convalescent COVID-19. CDR3 loop: CASSSPDREFGEQYF. The CDR3 region has the DNA TGCGCCAGCAGCAGCCCAGACAGGGAGTTTGGCGAGCAGTACTTC.